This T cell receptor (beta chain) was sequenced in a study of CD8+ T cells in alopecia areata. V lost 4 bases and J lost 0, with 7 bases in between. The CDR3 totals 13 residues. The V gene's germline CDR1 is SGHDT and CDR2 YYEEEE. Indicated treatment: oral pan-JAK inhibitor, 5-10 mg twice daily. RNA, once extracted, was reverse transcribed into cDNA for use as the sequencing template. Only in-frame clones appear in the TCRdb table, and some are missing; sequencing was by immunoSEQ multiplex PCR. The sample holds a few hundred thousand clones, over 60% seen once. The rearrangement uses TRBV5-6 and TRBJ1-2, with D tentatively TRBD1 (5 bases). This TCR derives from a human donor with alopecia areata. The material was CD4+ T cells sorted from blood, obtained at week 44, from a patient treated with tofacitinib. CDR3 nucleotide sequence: TGTGCCAGCAGCGCACAGGCTAACTATGGCTACACCTTC. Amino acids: CASSAQANYGYTF.